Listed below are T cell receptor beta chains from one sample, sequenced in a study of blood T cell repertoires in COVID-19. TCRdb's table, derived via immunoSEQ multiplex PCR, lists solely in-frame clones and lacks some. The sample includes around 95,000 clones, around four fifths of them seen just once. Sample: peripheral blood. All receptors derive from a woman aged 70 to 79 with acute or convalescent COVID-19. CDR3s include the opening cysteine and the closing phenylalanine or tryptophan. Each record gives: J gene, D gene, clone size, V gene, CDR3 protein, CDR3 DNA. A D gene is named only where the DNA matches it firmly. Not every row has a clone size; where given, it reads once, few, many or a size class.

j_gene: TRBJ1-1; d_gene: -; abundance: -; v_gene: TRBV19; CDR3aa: CASRKTPDTEAFF; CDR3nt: TGTGCCAGTAGGAAGACTCCGGACACTGAAGCTTTCTTT
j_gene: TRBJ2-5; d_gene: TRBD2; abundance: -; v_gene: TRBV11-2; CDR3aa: CASSYTSGGSYEETQYF; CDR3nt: TGTGCCAGCAGCTACACTAGCGGGGGGTCCTACGAGGAGACCCAGTACTTC
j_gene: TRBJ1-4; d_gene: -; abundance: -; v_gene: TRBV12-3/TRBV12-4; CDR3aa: CASSPYNEKLFF; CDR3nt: TGTGCCAGCAGCCCCTATAATGAAAAACTGTTTTTT
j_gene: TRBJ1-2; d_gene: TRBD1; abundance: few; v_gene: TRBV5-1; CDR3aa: CASRKKTGDGSYTF; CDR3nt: TGCGCCAGCAGAAAAAAGACAGGGGACGGGAGCTACACCTTC
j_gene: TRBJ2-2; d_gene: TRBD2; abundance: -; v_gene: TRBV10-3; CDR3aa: CAISTGGTGELFF; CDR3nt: TGTGCCATCAGTACGGGGGGTACCGGGGAGCTGTTTTTT
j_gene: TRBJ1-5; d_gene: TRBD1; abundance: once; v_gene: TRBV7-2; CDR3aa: CASSQGQVASNQPQHF; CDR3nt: TGTGCCAGCAGCCAGGGACAGGTGGCCTCCAATCAGCCCCAGCATTTT
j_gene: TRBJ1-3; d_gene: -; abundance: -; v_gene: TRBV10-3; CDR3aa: CAITSGGGNTIYF; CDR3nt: TGTGCCATCACCTCCGGGGGTGGAAACACCATATATTTT
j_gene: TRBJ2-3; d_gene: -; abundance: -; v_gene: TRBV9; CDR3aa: CASSAELVSATSTDTQYF; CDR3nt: TGTGCCAGCAGCGCCGAACTAGTTTCCGCAACTAGCACAGATACGCAGTATTTT
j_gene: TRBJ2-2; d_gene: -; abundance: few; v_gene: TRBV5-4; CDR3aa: CASSLSVASGELFF; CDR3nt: TGTGCCAGCAGCTTGTCGGTAGCATCCGGGGAGCTGTTTTTT
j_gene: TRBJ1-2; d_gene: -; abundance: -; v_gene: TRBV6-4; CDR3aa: CASSESRGGGYTF; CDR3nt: TGTGCCAGCAGTGAATCCCGGGGAGGTGGCTACACCTTC
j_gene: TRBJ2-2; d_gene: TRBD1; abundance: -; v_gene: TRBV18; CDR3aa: CASSPRQGSTGELFF; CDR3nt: TGTGCCAGCTCACCACGACAGGGAAGCACCGGGGAGCTGTTTTTT
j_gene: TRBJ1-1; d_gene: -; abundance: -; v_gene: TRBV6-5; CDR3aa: CASSYLSRSTEAFF; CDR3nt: TGTGCCAGCAGTTACCTTAGTAGGAGCACTGAAGCTTTCTTT
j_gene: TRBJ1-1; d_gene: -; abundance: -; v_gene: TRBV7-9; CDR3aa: CASSLGTVNTEAFF; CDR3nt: TGTGCCAGCAGCTTAGGAACAGTGAACACTGAAGCTTTCTTT
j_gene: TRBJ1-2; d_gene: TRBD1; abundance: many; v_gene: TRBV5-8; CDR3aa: CASSGGQGNYGYTF; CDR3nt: TGTGCCAGCAGCGGCGGACAGGGGAACTATGGCTACACCTTC
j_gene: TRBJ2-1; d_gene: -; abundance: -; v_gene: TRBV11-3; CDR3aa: CASSLGRANNEQFF; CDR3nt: TGTGCCAGCAGCTTAGGCAGGGCTAATAATGAGCAGTTCTTC
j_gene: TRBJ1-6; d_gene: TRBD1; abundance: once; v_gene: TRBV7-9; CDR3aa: CASSPGTDSPLHF; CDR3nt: TGTGCCAGCAGCCCGGGGACAGATTCACCCCTCCACTTT
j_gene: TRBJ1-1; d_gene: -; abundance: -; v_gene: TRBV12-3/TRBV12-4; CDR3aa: CASSPGMNTEAFF; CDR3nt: TGTGCCAGCAGTCCGGGAATGAACACTGAAGCTTTCTTT
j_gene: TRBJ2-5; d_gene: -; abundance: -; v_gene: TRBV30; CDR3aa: CAWEPDSLPRETQYF; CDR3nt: TGTGCCTGGGAGCCAGACAGTCTACCAAGAGAGACCCAGTACTTC
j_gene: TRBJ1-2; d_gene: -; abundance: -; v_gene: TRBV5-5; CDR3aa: CASSSDTSNYGYTF; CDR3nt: TGTGCCAGCAGCTCGGACACCTCTAACTATGGCTACACCTTC
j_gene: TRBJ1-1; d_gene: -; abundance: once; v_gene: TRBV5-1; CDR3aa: CASSLLRENTEAFF; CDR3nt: TGCGCCAGCAGCTTGCTACGGGAGAACACTGAAGCTTTCTTT
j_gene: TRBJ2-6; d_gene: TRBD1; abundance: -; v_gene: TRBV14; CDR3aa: CASSQAGQGGYWGANVLTF; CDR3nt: TGTGCCAGCAGCCAGGCCGGACAGGGAGGATATTGGGGGGCCAACGTCCTGACTTTC
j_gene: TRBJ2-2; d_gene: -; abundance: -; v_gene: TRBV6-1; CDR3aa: CASSDPGRRDMNTGELFF; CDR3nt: TGTGCCAGCAGTGACCCCGGTCGGCGGGATATGAACACCGGGGAGCTGTTTTTT
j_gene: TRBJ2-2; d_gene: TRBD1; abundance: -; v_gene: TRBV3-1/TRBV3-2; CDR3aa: CASSQSRGTGELFF; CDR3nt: TGTGCCAGCAGCCAATCCAGGGGGACCGGGGAGCTGTTTTTT
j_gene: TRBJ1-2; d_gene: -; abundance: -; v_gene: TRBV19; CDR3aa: CASSIDGRQVDGYTF; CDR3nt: TGTGCCAGTAGTATAGATGGAAGACAGGTAGACGGCTACACCTTC
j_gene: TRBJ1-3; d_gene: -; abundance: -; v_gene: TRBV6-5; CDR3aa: CASSYPGAGNTIYF; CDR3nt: TGTGCCAGCAGTTATCCAGGGGCTGGAAACACCATATATTTT
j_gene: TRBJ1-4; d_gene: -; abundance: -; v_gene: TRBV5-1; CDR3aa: CASSLLAGRFVEKLFF; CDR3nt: TGCGCCAGCAGCTTGTTGGCAGGGAGGTTTGTTGAAAAACTGTTTTTT
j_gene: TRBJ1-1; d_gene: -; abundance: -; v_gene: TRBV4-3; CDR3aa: CASSQAGNTEAFF; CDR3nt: TGCGCCAGCAGCCAAGCCGGGAACACTGAAGCTTTCTTT
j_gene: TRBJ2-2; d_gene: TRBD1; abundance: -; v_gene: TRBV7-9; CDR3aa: CASSQTGVDTGELFF; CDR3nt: TGTGCCAGCAGCCAGACAGGGGTGGACACCGGGGAGCTGTTTTTT
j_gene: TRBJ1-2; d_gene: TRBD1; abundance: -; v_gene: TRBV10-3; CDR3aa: CAISGTGGRYGYTF; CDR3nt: TGTGCCATCAGTGGAACAGGGGGCCGCTATGGCTACACCTTC
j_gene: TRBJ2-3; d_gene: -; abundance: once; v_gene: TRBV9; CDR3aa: CASSEKGGSTDTQYF; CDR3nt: TGTGCCAGCAGCGAGAAGGGGGGGAGCACAGATACGCAGTATTTT
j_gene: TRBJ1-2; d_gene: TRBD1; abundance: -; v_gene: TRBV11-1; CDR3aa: CASSPDRGYGYTF; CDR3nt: TGTGCCAGCAGTCCGGACAGGGGGTATGGCTACACCTTC
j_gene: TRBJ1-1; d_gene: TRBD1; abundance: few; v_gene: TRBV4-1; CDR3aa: CASSPNERQGNTEAFF; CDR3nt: TGCGCCAGCAGCCCCAATGAGAGACAGGGGAACACTGAAGCTTTCTTT
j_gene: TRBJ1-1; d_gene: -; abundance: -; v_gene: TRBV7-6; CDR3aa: CASSLDGVGTEAFF; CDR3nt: TGTGCCAGCAGCTTAGACGGAGTAGGCACTGAAGCTTTCTTT
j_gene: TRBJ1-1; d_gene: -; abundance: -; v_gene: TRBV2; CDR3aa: CASSEQGSDTEAFF; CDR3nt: TGTGCCAGCAGTGAGCAGGGTTCGGACACTGAAGCTTTCTTT
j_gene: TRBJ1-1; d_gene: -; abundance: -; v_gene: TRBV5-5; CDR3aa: CASRLGFNTEAFF; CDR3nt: TGTGCCAGCAGACTAGGGTTCAACACTGAAGCTTTCTTT
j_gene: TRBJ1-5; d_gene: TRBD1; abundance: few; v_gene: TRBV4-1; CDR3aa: CASSQEPRGQGTQPQHF; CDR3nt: TGCGCCAGCAGCCAAGAACCTCGGGGACAGGGGACTCAGCCCCAGCATTTT
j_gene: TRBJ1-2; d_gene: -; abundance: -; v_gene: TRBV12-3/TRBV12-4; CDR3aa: CASSLRGSYGYTF; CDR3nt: TGTGCCAGCAGTCTAAGGGGTTCCTATGGCTACACCTTC
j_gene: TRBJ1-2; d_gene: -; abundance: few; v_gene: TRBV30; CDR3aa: CAWRMTGTNYGYTF; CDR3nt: TGTGCCTGGAGGATGACAGGTACCAACTATGGCTACACCTTC
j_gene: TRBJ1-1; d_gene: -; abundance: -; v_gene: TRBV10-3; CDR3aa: CAISESTGNTEAFF; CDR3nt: TGTGCCATCAGTGAGTCTACAGGAAACACTGAAGCTTTCTTT
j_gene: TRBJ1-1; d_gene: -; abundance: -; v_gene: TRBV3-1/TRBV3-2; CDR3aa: CASSQRGSEAFF; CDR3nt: TGTGCCAGCAGCCAACGGGGGTCTGAAGCTTTCTTT
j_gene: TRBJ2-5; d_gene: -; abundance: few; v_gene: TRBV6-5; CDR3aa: CASSSVRAQYF; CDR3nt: TGTGCCAGCAGCTCGGTGCGGGCCCAGTACTTC
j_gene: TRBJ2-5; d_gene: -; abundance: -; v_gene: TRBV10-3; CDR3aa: CAISGTAQETQYF; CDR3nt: TGTGCCATCAGTGGGACAGCGCAAGAGACCCAGTACTTC
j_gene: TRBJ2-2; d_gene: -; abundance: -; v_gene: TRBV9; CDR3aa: CASSALDSSLTGELFF; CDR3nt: TGTGCCAGCAGCGCCCTGGACTCGTCCCTCACCGGGGAGCTGTTTTTT
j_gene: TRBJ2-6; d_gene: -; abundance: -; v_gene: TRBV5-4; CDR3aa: CASRTTGSGANVLTF; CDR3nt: TGTGCCAGCAGAACGACAGGCTCTGGGGCCAACGTCCTGACTTTC
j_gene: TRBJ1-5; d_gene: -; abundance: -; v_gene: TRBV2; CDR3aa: CASSADILYQPQHF; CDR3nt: TGTGCCAGCAGTGCGGACATTTTGTATCAGCCCCAGCATTTT